This T cell receptor (beta chain) was found in a study of blood T cell repertoires in COVID-19. Study information: Samples taken during acute and convalescent COVID-19 were collected in the United States, Italy and Spain. From T cells, B-cell-depleted T cells, or PBMCs came the material, which was cDNA or gDNA.

The CDR3 contains 15 residues. Germline CDR1 reads MNHEY; CDR2 reads SVGAGI. Trimming at V came to 6 bases and at J to 1 base, leaving 6 bases not matched to a gene. Here immunoSEQ multiplex PCR was the method, and the copy in TCRdb shows in-frame clones only, minus some. The repertoire includes approximately 150,000 clones, roughly 87% of them detected once, and approximately 2% sits in the top ten. The chain joins TRBV6-5 to TRBJ1-2; TRBD1 matches at 9 bases. The material sequenced was peripheral blood. The origin of this receptor is a man between 70 and 80 years old with acute or convalescent COVID-19. For the CDR3, the DNA is TGTGCCAGCAGCCCCGGGACAGGGTTTAACTATGGCTACACCTTC. It encodes CASSPGTGFNYGYTF.